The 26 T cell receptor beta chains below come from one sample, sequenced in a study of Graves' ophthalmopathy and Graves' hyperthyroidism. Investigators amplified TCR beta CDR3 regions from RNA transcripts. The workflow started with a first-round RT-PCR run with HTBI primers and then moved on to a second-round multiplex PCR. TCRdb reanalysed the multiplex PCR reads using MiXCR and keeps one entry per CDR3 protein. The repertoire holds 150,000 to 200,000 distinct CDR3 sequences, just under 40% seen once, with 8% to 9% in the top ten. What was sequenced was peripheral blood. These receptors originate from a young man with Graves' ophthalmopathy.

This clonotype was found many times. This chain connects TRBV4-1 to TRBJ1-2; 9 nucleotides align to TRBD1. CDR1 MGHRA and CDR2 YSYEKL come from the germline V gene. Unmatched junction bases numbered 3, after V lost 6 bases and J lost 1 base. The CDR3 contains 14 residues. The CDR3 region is CASRKDRGNYGYTF. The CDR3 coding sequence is TGCGCCAGCAGAAAGGACAGGGGTAACTATGGCTACACCTTC.

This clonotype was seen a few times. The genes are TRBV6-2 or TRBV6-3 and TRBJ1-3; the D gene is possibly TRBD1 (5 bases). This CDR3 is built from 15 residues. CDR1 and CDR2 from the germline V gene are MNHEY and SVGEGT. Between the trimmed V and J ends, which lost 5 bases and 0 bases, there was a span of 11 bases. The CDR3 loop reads CASSALQVSGNTIYF. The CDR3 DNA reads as TGTGCCAGCAGTGCCCTACAGGTCTCTGGAAACACCATATATTTT.

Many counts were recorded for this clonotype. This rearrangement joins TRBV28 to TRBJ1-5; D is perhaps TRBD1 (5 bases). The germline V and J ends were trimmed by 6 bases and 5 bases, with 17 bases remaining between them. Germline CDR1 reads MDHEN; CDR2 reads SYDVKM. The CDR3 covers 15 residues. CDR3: CASRPQDYWDQPQHF. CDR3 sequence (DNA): TGTGCCAGCAGACCACAGGACTATTGGGATCAGCCCCAGCATTTT. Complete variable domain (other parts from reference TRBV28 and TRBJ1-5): DVKVTQSSRYLVKRTGEKVFLECVQDMDHENMFWYRQDPGLGLRLIYFSYDVKMKEKGDIPEGYSVSREKKERFSLILESASTNQTSMYLCASRPQDYWDQPQHFGDGTRLSIL.

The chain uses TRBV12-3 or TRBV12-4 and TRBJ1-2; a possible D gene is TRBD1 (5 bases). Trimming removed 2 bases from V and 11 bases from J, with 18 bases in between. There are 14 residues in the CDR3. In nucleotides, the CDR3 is TGTGCCAGCAGTTTATGGGACCGCCTAAATGTATACACCTTC. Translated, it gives CASSLWDRLNVYTF.

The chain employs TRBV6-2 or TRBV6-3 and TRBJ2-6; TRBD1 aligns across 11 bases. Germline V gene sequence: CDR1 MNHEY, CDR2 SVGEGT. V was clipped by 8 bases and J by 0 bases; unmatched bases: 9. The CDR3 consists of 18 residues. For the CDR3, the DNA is TGTGCCAGCCGACAGGGACAGGGGGTACACTCTGGGGCCAACGTCCTGACTTTC. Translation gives CASRQGQGVHSGANVLTF.

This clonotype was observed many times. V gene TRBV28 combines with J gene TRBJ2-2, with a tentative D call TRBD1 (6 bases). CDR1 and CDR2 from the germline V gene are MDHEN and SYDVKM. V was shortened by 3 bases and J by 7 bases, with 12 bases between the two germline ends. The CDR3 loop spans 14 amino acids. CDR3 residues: CASSLVVGGGELFF. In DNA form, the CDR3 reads TGTGCCAGCAGTTTGGTTGTAGGGGGCGGGGAGCTGTTTTTT.

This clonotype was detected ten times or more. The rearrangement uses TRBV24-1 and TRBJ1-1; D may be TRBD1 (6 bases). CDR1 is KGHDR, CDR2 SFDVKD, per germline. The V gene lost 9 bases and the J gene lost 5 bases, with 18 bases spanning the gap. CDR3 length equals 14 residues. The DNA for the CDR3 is TGTGCCACCCGATTAACAACAGGGCCTACTGAAGCTTTCTTT. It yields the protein CATRLTTGPTEAFF.

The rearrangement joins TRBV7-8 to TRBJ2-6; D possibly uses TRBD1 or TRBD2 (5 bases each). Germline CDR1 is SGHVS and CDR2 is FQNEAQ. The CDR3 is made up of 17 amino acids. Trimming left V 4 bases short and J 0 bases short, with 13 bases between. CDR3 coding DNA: TGTGCCAGCAGCTCCGACCGAGGGGTCTCTGGGGCCAACGTCCTGACTTTC. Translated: CASSSDRGVSGANVLTF.

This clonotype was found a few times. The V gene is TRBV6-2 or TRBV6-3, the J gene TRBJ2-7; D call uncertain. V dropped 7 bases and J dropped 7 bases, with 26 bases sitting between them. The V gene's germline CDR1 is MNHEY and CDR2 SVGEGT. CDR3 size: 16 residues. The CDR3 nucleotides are TGTGCCAGCACCCGCCCGACCCTTTCTTCCATAGGTGAGCAGTACTTC. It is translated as CASTRPTLSSIGEQYF.

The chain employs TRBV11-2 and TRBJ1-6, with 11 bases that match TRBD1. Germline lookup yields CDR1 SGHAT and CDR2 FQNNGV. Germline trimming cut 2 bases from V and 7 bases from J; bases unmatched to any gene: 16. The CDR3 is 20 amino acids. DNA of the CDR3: TGTGCCAGCAGCTTACTTTTGGGACAGGGGGTTTTGTCTGGGAATTCACCCCTCCACTTT. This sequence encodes CASSLLLGQGVLSGNSPLHF.

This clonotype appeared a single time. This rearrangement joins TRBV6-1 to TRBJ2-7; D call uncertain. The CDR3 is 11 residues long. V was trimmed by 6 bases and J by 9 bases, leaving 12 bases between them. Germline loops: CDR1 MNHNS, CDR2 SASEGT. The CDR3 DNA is TGTGCCAGCAGAGATGTATTTCGGCAGTACTTC. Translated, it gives CASRDVFRQYF.

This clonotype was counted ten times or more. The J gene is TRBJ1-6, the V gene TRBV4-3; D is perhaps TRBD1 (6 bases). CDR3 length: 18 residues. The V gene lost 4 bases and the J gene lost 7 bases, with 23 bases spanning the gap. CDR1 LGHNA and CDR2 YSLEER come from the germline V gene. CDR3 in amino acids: CASSRTTGRTARNSPLHF. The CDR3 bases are TGCGCCAGCAGCCGAACAACTGGGAGGACAGCTAGAAATTCACCCCTCCACTTT.

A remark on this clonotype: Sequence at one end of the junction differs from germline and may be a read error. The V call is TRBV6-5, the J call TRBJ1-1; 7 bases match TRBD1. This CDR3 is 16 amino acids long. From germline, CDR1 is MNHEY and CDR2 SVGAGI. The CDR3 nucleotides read TGTGCCAGCAGTTATAGGTACAGGGGAATGAAGACTGAAGCTTTCTTT. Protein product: CASSYRYRGMKTEAFF.

This chain's CDR3 is CASSLAGEGRETQYF. The CDR3 DNA sequence: TGTGCCAGCAGTTTGGCTGGGGAGGGGCGAGAGACCCAGTACTTC. This chain connects TRBV12-3 or TRBV12-4 to TRBJ2-5, with TRBD2 identical over 7 bases. V gave up 3 bases and J gave up 4 bases; unmatched junction bases: 8. The CDR3 is 15 amino acids.

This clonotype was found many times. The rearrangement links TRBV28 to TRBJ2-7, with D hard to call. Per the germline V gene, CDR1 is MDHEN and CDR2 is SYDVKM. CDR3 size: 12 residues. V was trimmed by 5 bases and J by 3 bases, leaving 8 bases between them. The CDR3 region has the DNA TGTGCCAGCAGTCATGACAACTACGAGCAGTACTTC. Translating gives CASSHDNYEQYF.

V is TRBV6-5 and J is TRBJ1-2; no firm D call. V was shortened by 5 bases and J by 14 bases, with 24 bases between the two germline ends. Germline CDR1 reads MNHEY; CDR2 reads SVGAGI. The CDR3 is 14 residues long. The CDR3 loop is CASSNPGSHGVGTF. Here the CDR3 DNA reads TGTGCCAGCAGTAACCCGGGGTCCCATGGAGTAGGAACCTTC.

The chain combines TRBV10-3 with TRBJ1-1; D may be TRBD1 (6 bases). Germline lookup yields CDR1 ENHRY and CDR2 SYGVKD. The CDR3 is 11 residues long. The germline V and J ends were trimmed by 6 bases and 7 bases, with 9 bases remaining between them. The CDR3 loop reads CAISTGNEAFF. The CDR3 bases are TGTGCCATCAGCACAGGGAATGAAGCTTTCTTT.

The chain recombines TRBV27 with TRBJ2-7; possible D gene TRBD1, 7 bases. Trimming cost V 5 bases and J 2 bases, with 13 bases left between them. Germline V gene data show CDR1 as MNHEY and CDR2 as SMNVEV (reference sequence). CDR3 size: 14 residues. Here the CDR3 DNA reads TGTGCCAGCAGTGTGAGCAGGGGGGCCTACGAGCAGTACTTC. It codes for CASSVSRGAYEQYF.

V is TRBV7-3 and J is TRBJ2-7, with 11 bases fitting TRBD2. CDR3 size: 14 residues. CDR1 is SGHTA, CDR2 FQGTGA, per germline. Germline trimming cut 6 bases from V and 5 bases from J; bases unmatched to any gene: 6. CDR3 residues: CASSPSGRPNEQYF. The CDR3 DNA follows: TGTGCCAGCAGTCCTAGCGGGAGGCCAAACGAGCAGTACTTC.

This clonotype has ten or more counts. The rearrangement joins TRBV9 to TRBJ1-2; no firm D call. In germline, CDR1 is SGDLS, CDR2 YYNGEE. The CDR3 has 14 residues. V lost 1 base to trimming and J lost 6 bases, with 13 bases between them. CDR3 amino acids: CASSVKPELHGYTF. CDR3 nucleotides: TGTGCCAGCAGCGTAAAACCGGAGCTACATGGCTACACCTTC.

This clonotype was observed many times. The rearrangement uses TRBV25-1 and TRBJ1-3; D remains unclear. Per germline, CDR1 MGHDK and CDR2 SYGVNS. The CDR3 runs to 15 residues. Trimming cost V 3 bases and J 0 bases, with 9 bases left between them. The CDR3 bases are TGTGCCAGCAGTGAGGGGTCATACTCTGGAAACACCATATATTTT. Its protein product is CASSEGSYSGNTIYF.

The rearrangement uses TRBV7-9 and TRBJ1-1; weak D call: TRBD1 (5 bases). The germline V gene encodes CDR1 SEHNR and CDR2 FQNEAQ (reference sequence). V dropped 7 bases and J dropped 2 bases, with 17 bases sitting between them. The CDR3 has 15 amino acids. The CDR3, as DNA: TGTGCCAGCATACCGGGACGCATCCTTAACACTGAAGCTTTCTTT. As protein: CASIPGRILNTEAFF.

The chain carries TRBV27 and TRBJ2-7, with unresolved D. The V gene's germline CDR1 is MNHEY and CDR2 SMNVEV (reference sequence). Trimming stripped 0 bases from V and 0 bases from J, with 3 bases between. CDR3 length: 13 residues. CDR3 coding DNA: TGTGCCAGCAGTTTATCCCGCTCCTACGAGCAGTACTTC. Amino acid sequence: CASSLSRSYEQYF.

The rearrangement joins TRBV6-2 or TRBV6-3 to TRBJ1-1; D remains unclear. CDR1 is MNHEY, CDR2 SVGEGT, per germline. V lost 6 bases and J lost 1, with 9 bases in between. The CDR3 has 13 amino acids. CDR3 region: CASSHGSNTEAFF. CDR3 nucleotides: TGTGCCAGCAGCCACGGGTCGAACACTGAAGCTTTCTTT.

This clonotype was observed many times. Written as DNA, the CDR3 is TGTGCCAGTAGTATTACCGGACAGGGCGGCTATGGCTACACCTTC. Protein sequence: CASSITGQGGYGYTF. The gene calls are TRBV19 and TRBJ1-2; 8 positions match TRBD1. V lost 3 bases and J lost 4; bases outside the gene matches: 7. CDR3 length equals 15 residues. Per the germline V gene, CDR1 is LNHDA and CDR2 is SQIVND (reference sequence).

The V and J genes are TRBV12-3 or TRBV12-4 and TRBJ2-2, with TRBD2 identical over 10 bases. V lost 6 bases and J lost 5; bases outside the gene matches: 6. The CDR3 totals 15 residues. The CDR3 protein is CASRGASGSTGELFF. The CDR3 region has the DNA TGTGCCAGCAGAGGGGCTAGCGGGAGTACCGGGGAGCTGTTTTTT.